These 25 T cell receptor beta chains share one sample of origin, sequenced in a study of T cell responses to AZD1222 COVID-19 vaccine. Using immunoSEQ multiplex PCR, the repertoire was profiled, and TCRdb retains in-frame clones only, with some absent. The sample shows about 170,000 clones, around 88% of them seen only once. Here the sequenced sample was peripheral blood, taken 28 days after the second AZD1222 dose. The receptors here all came from an adult who received the AZD1222 COVID-19 vaccine.

The J gene is TRBJ1-4, the V gene TRBV3-1 (or the pseudogene TRBV3-2); D is ambiguous. The CDR3 loop spans 14 amino acids. The germline CDR1 and CDR2 sequences are LGHDT and YNNKEL (reference sequence). The V end lost 3 bases, the J end lost 7 bases, and 12 bases lay between the germline ends. The CDR3 reads CASSQYLGSEKLFF. In DNA, the CDR3 is TGTGCCAGCAGCCAGTATTTGGGTTCTGAAAAACTGTTTTTT.

The CDR3 protein is CASSRGQGQFKNTDTQYF. The CDR3 DNA is TGTGCCAGCTCACGTGGACAGGGACAGTTTAAGAACACAGATACGCAGTATTTT. The chain joins TRBV18 to TRBJ2-3; TRBD1 matches at 8 bases. V dropped 4 bases and J dropped 2; count of bases not matched to a gene: 14. Germline V gene sequence: CDR1 KGHSH, CDR2 LQKENI. The length of the CDR3 is 18 residues. The full variable domain, with the rest looked up from reference TRBV18 and TRBJ2-3, is NAGVMQNPRHLVRRRGQEARLRCSPMKGHSHVYWYRQLPEEGLKFMVYLQKENIIDESGMPKERFSAEFPKEGPSILRIQQVVRGDSAAYFCASSRGQGQFKNTDTQYFGPGTRLTVL.

This chain links TRBV19 with TRBJ1-6, with 8 positions matching TRBD1. The germline gives CDR1 LNHDA, CDR2 SQIVND (reference sequence). The CDR3 has 14 amino acids. Trimming took 4 bases from V and 11 from J; bases not matched to a gene: 7. The CDR3 DNA reads TGTGCCAGTAGTACCCAGACGACAGGGGCACCCCTCCACTTT. Translation gives CASSTQTTGAPLHF.

The chain combines TRBV20-1 with TRBJ1-2; D not certain. This CDR3 has 11 amino acids. Trimming removed 4 bases from V and 8 bases from J, with 11 bases in between. Germline values: CDR1 DFQATT, CDR2 SNEGSKA (reference sequence). The CDR3 coding sequence is TGCAGTGCTACTCGGGCGTCAGGCTACACCTTC. It yields the protein CSATRASGYTF.

The rearrangement joins TRBV27 to TRBJ2-7, with TRBD2 identical over 7 bases. With V trimmed by 3 bases and J by 3 bases, 5 bases remained unmatched. The length of the CDR3 is 14 residues. The germline V gene has CDR1 MNHEY and CDR2 SMNVEV (reference sequence). The CDR3 nucleotides read TGTGCCAGCAGTTTTACGGGACTAAGCTACGAGCAGTACTTC. Amino acid sequence: CASSFTGLSYEQYF.

The sample holds a few counts of this clone. The chain has TRBV5-1 and TRBJ1-6; 8 positions agree with TRBD1. The V gene's germline CDR1 is SGHRS and CDR2 YFSETQ. The CDR3 spans 18 residues. V lost 0 bases to trimming and J lost 1 base; unmatched junction nucleotides: 6. CDR3 amino acids: CASSLGWGTGSYNSPLHF. The DNA of the CDR3 is TGCGCCAGCAGCTTGGGCTGGGGGACAGGATCCTATAATTCACCCCTCCACTTT.

The chain recombines TRBV4-2 with TRBJ2-1; 8 bases map to TRBD2. This CDR3 contains 17 residues. V shed 0 bases, J shed 1 base, and the junction held 5 bases outside the gene matches. Germline lookup yields CDR1 LGHNA and CDR2 YNFKEQ. The CDR3 nucleotides read TGTGCCAGCAGCCAAGAGGGGGAGCGGGGGTCCTACAATGAGCAGTTCTTC. Protein sequence: CASSQEGERGSYNEQFF.

The chain combines TRBV2 with TRBJ2-1; TRBD2 agrees at 8 bases. The CDR3 sequence is 16 residues long. Losses at the gene ends were 5 bases for V and 3 bases for J; bases not matched to a gene: 9. From germline, CDR1 is SNHLY and CDR2 FYNNEI. The CDR3 bases are TGTGCCAGCAGTTCGTTACGGGGGGGGTTCTACAATGAGCAGTTCTTC. It yields the protein CASSSLRGGFYNEQFF.

V and J are TRBV10-3 and TRBJ2-7; 9 bases align to TRBD1. V lost 5 bases and J lost 6; bases outside the gene matches: 8. Germline V gives CDR1 ENHRY, CDR2 SYGVKD. This CDR3 spans 14 amino acids. CDR3 amino acids: CAISTPGQGLEQYF. The CDR3 DNA follows: TGTGCCATCAGTACCCCGGGACAGGGTCTCGAGCAGTACTTC.

The chain is built from TRBV18 and TRBJ2-7; 10 nucleotides agree with TRBD1. V trimming: 6 bases; J trimming: 7 bases; junction bases outside the gene matches: 6. The germline V gene encodes CDR1 KGHSH and CDR2 LQKENI. This CDR3 spans 13 amino acids. CDR3 in DNA: TGTGCCAGCTCGCGGGACAGGGGAAGGGAGCAGTACTTC. Its translation is CASSRDRGREQYF.

A word on this clone: An end of the junction differs from the germline gene, which may be a read error. The V and J genes are TRBV7-9 and TRBJ1-2; TRBD1 matches at 8 bases. Germline loops: CDR1 SEHNR, CDR2 FQNEAQ (reference sequence). CDR3 length equals 13 residues. The CDR3 here is CASSLGWGQDSFF. The DNA of the CDR3 is TGTGCCAGCAGCTTAGGCTGGGGACAGGATTCCTTCTTC.

The V gene is TRBV7-8, the J gene TRBJ2-7; no reliable D call. Germline lookup yields CDR1 SGHVS and CDR2 FQNEAQ. V lost 5 bases to trimming and J lost 2 bases, with 28 bases between them. The CDR3 runs to 19 residues. In DNA form, the CDR3 reads TGTGCCAGCAGCCCAGTTGCGTACAGAACGGCTATCTACACCTACGAGCAGTACTTC. Its translation: CASSPVAYRTAIYTYEQYF.

In its sample, this clone was seen a few times. The chain is built from TRBV10-3 and TRBJ2-7; possible D gene TRBD2, 5 bases. CDR1 ENHRY and CDR2 SYGVKD come from the germline V gene. Trimming pared 10 bases from V and 5 bases from J, leaving 21 bases between. The CDR3 is made up of 14 amino acids. CDR3 region: CATDRGKGGNEQYF. CDR3 DNA sequence: TGTGCCACGGATCGGGGAAAAGGTGGCAACGAGCAGTACTTC.

The chain is built from TRBV30 and TRBJ2-1, with 8 bases matching TRBD1. The V segment lost 1 base and the J segment 12 bases; nucleotides outside the gene matches: 5. In germline, CDR1 is GTSNPN, CDR2 SVGIG (reference sequence). This CDR3 has 12 amino acids. The chain's CDR3 is CAWSADRGVQFF. CDR3 nucleotides: TGTGCCTGGAGTGCAGACAGGGGTGTGCAGTTCTTC.

J is TRBJ2-1 and V is TRBV10-1, with 7 bases that match TRBD1. Germline V gene data show CDR1 as WNHNN and CDR2 as SYGVQD (reference sequence). V gave up 1 base and J gave up 7 bases; unmatched junction bases: 4. The CDR3 consists of 14 residues. In DNA form, the CDR3 reads TGCGCCAGCAGTGAGTTGTCAGGGGGAAATGAGCAGTTCTTC. It is translated as CASSELSGGNEQFF.

This chain uses TRBV7-9 with TRBJ1-1; possible D gene TRBD1, 5 bases. CDR3 size: 13 residues. Germline loops: CDR1 SEHNR, CDR2 FQNEAQ (reference sequence). V was cut by 5 bases and J by 4 bases, with 11 bases left in between. The DNA of the CDR3 is TGTGCCAGCAGCGCCCAGGGCGGCACTGAAGCTTTCTTT. Its protein is CASSAQGGTEAFF. The whole variable domain, remainder taken from reference TRBV7-9 and TRBJ1-1, is DTGVSQNPRHKITKRGQNVTFRCDPISEHNRLYWYRQTLGQGPEFLTYFQNEAQLEKSRLLSDRFSAERPKGSFSTLEIQRTEQGDSAMYLCASSAQGGTEAFFGQGTRLTVV.

V and J are TRBV5-1 and TRBJ2-2; D may match TRBD1 or TRBD2 (6 bases each). The CDR3 runs 14 residues. The V gene's germline CDR1 is SGHRS and CDR2 YFSETQ. The V end was cut by 2 bases, the J end by 7 bases, with 12 bases between. Written as DNA, the CDR3 is TGCGCCAGCAGCTTAGGGGGGACCGGCGGGGAGCTGTTTTTT. Protein product: CASSLGGTGGELFF. Filled out from reference TRBV5-1 and TRBJ2-2, the complete variable domain reads KAGVTQTPRYLIKTRGQQVTLSCSPISGHRSVSWYQQTPGQGLQFLFEYFSETQRNKGNFPGRFSGRQFSNSRSEMNVSTLELGDSALYLCASSLGGTGGELFFGEGSRLTVL.

V and J are TRBV29-1 and TRBJ1-2, with 7 bases matching TRBD1. The germline gives CDR1 SQVTM, CDR2 ANQGSEA. Unmatched junction bases numbered 12, after V lost 1 base and J lost 4 bases. This CDR3 is 16 amino acids long. CDR3 DNA sequence: TGCAGCGTTGAAGCTGGGTTCAGGAGGGGGCCCTATGGCTACACCTTC. Encoded protein: CSVEAGFRRGPYGYTF.

This chain connects TRBV6-5 to TRBJ1-2, with no clear D. CDR3 size: 13 residues. CDR1 MNHEY and CDR2 SVGAGI come from the germline V gene. With 2 bases removed from V and 4 bases from J, the gap between germline ends came to 8 bases. Here the CDR3 reads CASSYKAAYGYTF. For the CDR3, the DNA is TGTGCCAGCAGTTACAAGGCAGCCTATGGCTACACCTTC.

V and J are TRBV2 and TRBJ1-2; possible D gene TRBD1, 5 bases. The CDR3 length is 11 residues. Germline V lookup: CDR1 SNHLY, CDR2 FYNNEI. Trimming took 3 bases from V and 7 from J, leaving 6 bases between them. CDR3 in amino acids: CASSDQGGYTF. The CDR3 nucleotides read TGTGCCAGCAGTGATCAGGGTGGCTACACCTTC.

This clone was detected only once. The chain carries TRBV13 and TRBJ2-3, with 10 bases identical to TRBD2. The CDR3 runs to 17 residues. Trimming took 2 bases from V and 6 from J; bases not matched to a gene: 11. Germline V gene data show CDR1 as PRHDT and CDR2 as FYEKMQ (reference sequence). In DNA form, the CDR3 reads TGTGCCAGCAGCTTAAGGATAGCGGGGGGCCTCGCCGATACGCAGTATTTT. It yields the protein CASSLRIAGGLADTQYF.

The chain employs TRBV4-3 and TRBJ1-1, with 8 bases aligning to TRBD1. This CDR3 has 19 amino acids. Germline V gene sequence: CDR1 LGHNA, CDR2 YSLEER. The V gene end was trimmed by 1 base and the J gene end by 8 bases; junction bases not matched to a gene: 21. Written as DNA, the CDR3 is TGCGCCAGCAGCCAAGGGGTCAGGACAGGGAGTCTTTGGGAGACGGAAGCTTTCTTT. Its protein product is CASSQGVRTGSLWETEAFF.

Remarks on this clone: The same CDR3 can be traced to other DNA sequences in this sample. The chain uses TRBV12-3 or TRBV12-4 and TRBJ2-3, with D uncertain. The CDR3 is made up of 13 amino acids. Trimming left V 1 base short and J 6 bases short, with 8 bases between. The CDR3 sequence is CASSLDGTDTQYF. The CDR3 region has the DNA TGTGCCAGCAGTTTAGACGGAACGGATACGCAGTATTTT.

The CDR3 DNA sequence: TGTGCCATCAGGCCTAGCGAAACCGGGGAGCTGTTTTTT. Its translation is CAIRPSETGELFF. V usage is TRBV10-3 and J usage is TRBJ2-2, with a weak D call TRBD2 (6 bases). The V end was cut by 6 bases, the J end by 5 bases, with 10 bases between. The CDR3 has 13 residues. The germline CDR1 and CDR2 sequences are ENHRY and SYGVKD.

The V call is TRBV5-6, the J call TRBJ2-3, with a possible D match to TRBD1 (5 bases). V gave up 0 bases and J gave up 2 bases, with 13 bases separating them. Per germline, CDR1 SGHDT and CDR2 YYEEEE. This CDR3 has 16 amino acids. CDR3 sequence reads: CASSLATDTNTDTQYF. The CDR3 DNA follows: TGTGCCAGCAGCTTGGCCACGGACACGAACACAGATACGCAGTATTTT.